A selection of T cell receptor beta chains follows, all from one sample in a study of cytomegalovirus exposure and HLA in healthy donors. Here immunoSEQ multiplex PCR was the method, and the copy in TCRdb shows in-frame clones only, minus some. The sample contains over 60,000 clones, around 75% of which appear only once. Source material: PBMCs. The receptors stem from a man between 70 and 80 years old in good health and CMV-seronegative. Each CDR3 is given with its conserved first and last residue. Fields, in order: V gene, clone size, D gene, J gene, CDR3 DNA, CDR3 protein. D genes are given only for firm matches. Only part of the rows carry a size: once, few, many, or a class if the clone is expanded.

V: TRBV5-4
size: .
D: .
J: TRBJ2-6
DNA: TGTGCCAGCAGCCCGCAGGTGAACTCTGGGGCCAACGTCCTGACTTTC
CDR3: CASSPQVNSGANVLTF

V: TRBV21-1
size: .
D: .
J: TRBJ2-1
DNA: TGTGCCAGCAGCGCCCACGCAACTAGCGGGAGGGCCTGCAATGAGCAGTTCTTC
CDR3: CASSAHATSGRACNEQFF

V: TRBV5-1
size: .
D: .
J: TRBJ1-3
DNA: TGCGCCAGCAGCTTGGAGAGTTCGTCTGGAAACACCATATATTTT
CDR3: CASSLESSSGNTIYF

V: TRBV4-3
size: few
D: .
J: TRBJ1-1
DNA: TGCGCCAGCAGCCAACCCGACGGGGGACACACTGAAGCTTTCTTT
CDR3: CASSQPDGGHTEAFF

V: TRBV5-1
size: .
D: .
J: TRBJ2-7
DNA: TGCGCCAGTTATCCGGGGGGCCGTTCGAACGAGCAGTACTTC
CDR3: CASYPGGRSNEQYF

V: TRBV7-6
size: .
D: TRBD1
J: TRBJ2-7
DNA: TGTGCCAGCAGCCGACCCGGGACAGGTGTATACGAGCAGTACTTC
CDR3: CASSRPGTGVYEQYF

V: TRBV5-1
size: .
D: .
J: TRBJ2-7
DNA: TGCGCCAGCAGCTTGGGCGCAGGTGGGTACGAGCAGTACTTC
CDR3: CASSLGAGGYEQYF

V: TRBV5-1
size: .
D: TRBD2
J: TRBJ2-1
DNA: TGCGCCAGCAGAGGGATGACTAGCGGGCAATACAATGAGCAGTTCTTC
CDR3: CASRGMTSGQYNEQFF

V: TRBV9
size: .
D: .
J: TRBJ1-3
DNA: TGTGCCAGCAGCGTAGGCTCGTGGCGGGACACCATATATTTT
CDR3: CASSVGSWRDTIYF

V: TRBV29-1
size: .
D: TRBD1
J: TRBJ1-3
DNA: TGCAGCGTTCGGACAGGTACTGGAAACACCATATATTTT
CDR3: CSVRTGTGNTIYF

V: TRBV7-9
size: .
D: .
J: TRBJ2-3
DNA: TGTGCCAGCAGCTTACAGGGGGGTGAGTGGGATACGCAGTATTTT
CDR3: CASSLQGGEWDTQYF

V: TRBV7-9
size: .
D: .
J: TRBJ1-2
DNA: TGTGCCAGCAGCTTAGCGTCAGGGATCGGCTATGGCTACACCTTC
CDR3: CASSLASGIGYGYTF

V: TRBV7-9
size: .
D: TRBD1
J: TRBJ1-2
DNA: TGTTCCAGCAGCTTCTCCACAGGGGGCGAGGGGTATGGCTACACCTTC
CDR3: CSSSFSTGGEGYGYTF

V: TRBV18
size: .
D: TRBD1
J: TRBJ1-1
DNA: TGTGCCAGCTCACCACTAGGGACAGGGGGAAACACTGAAGCTTTCTTT
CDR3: CASSPLGTGGNTEAFF

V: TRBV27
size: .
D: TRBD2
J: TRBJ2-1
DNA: TGTGCCAGCAGTTTAAGGACGGGAGGCCGGGATGAGCAGTTCTTC
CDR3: CASSLRTGGRDEQFF

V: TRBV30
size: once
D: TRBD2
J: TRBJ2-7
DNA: TGTGCCTGGAGTTCCCGACTAGCGGGAGGGCCCTCCGAGCAGTACTTC
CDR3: CAWSSRLAGGPSEQYF

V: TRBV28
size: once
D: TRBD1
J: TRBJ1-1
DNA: TGTGCCAGCAGTTCAACAGGGGGAAGTAGAACTGAAGCTTTCTTT
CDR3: CASSSTGGSRTEAFF

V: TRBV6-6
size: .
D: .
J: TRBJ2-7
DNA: TGTGCCAGCAATTCAGCACCGGGACTCCACAATCGCGAGCAGTACTTC
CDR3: CASNSAPGLHNREQYF

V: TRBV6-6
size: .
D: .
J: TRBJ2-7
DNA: TGTTCCAGCAGGCCCCCGACAGCCTACGAGCAGTACTTC
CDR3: CSSRPPTAYEQYF

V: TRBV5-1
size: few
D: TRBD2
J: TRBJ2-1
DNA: TGCGCCAGCAGTTTACTGGGGACTAGCGGGAGGGCCGGGTACAATGAGCAGTTCTTC
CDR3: CASSLLGTSGRAGYNEQFF

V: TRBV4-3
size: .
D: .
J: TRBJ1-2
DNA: TGCGCCAGCAGCCGGGGAACAGGGCCTTATGGCTACACCTTC
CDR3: CASSRGTGPYGYTF

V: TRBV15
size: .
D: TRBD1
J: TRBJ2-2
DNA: TGTGCCACCAGCAGAGATAATAAGGGGGCTGGGACCGGGGAGCTGTTTTTT
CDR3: CATSRDNKGAGTGELFF

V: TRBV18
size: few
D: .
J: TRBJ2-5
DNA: TGTGCCAGCTCACCGGTAGCTCGCATGACCCAGTACTTC
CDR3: CASSPVARMTQYF

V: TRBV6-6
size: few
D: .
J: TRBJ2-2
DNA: TGTGCCAGCAGTTACAACGGGAGAAACACCGGGGAGCTGTTTTTT
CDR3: CASSYNGRNTGELFF

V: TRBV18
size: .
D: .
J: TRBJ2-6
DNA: TGTGCCAGCCCTATGGGACTCCCAAGCTCTGGGGCCAACGTCCTGACTTTC
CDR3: CASPMGLPSSGANVLTF

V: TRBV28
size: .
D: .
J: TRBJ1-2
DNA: TGTGCCAGCAGTACCCGACAAAGGCCTAACTATGGCTACACCTTC
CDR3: CASSTRQRPNYGYTF